A selection of T cell receptor beta chains follows, all from one sample in a study of T cells in Graves' hyperthyroidism and ophthalmopathy. TCRdb itself ran the multiplex PCR reads through MiXCR, one entry per CDR3 protein. The sample has a few hundred thousand distinct CDR3 sequences, less than 20% seen once. The sample was blood. The receptors originated from a man aged 18 to 29 with Graves' ophthalmopathy. The CDR3 runs from the conserved cysteine through the conserved F or W. A D gene is named only where the DNA matches it firmly. Some rows mark clone size as missing; the rest say once, few, many or name a class of expanded clone.

TRBJ2-7 | TRBD2 | few | TRBV5-1 | TGCGCCAGCAGCATCGGGGGGGCTAGCAACGAGCAGTACTTC | CASSIGGASNEQYF
TRBJ2-1 | - | - | TRBV3-1 | TGTGCCAGCAGCCAAATCCTCAGGGGACCGAAAGGCAATGAGCAGTTCTTC | CASSQILRGPKGNEQFF
TRBJ2-5 | - | many | TRBV3-1 | TGTGCCAGCAGCCAAGCGGGATTAGCGCAAGAGACCCAGTACTTC | CASSQAGLAQETQYF
TRBJ2-5 | - | - | TRBV27 | TGTGCCAGCAGTTTATCCTCCTACGCAGCGGGCGATCAAGAGACCCAGTACTTC | CASSLSSYAAGDQETQYF
TRBJ2-1 | - | few | TRBV7-8 | TGTGCCAGCAGCTTTATCAGTTACAATGAGCAGTTCTTC | CASSFISYNEQFF
TRBJ1-2 | - | many | TRBV12-3/TRBV12-4 | TGTGCCAGCAGTTTTGGGTTGTTAGATTATGGCTACACCTTC | CASSFGLLDYGYTF
TRBJ1-2 | - | many | TRBV12-3/TRBV12-4 | TGTGCCAGCAGCCCCAACAGGGTGGGCTATGGCTACACCTTC | CASSPNRVGYGYTF
TRBJ1-3 | TRBD1 | many | TRBV5-1 | TGCGCCAGCAGCTTAGGACAGGGGTATTGGAGCTCTGGAAACACCATATATTTT | CASSLGQGYWSSGNTIYF
TRBJ2-7 | - | few | TRBV4-1 | TGCGCCAGCAGCCTAGGGTTGGCAAGCGAGCAGTACTTC | CASSLGLASEQYF
TRBJ2-1 | - | - | TRBV15 | TGTGCCACCAGCAGAGGACTAGGAACCTACAATGAGCAGTTCTTC | CATSRGLGTYNEQFF
TRBJ2-3 | TRBD2 | many | TRBV5-1 | TGCGCCAGCAGCTTGACCGCGGGGGGTTCAGATACGCAGTATTTT | CASSLTAGGSDTQYF
TRBJ1-1 | TRBD1 | many | TRBV7-9 | TGTGCCAGCAGCTTAGGCCCGGGACAGGGCTGGAACACTGAAGCTTTCTTT | CASSLGPGQGWNTEAFF
TRBJ2-5 | TRBD1 | - | TRBV12-3/TRBV12-4 | TGTGCCAGCACCTCCTGGGGGGACCACAGGGGGCTTTTAAACGGGGGTTTTGAGACCCAGTACTTC | CASTSWGDHRGLLNGGFETQYF
TRBJ2-4 | - | - | TRBV27 | TGTGCCAGCAGTCCGAACGGACAGTTTGGTTCGCTAGCCAAAAACATTCAGTACTTC | CASSPNGQFGSLAKNIQYF
TRBJ1-3 | - | - | TRBV12-3/TRBV12-4 | TGTGCCAGCAGTTTAAAGGGAAACACCATATATTTT | CASSLKGNTIYF
TRBJ1-1 | - | many | TRBV7-3 | TGTGCCAGCAGCCGCGACATTAACACTGAAGCTTTCTTT | CASSRDINTEAFF
TRBJ1-6 | TRBD1 | many | TRBV12-3/TRBV12-4 | TGTGCCAGCAGTTCTAGGACAGGGGGCACTGGATCACCCCTCCACTTT | CASSSRTGGTGSPLHF
TRBJ1-1 | - | many | TRBV24-1 | TGTGCCACCAGTGACGACAGTGGCACTGAAGCTTTCTTT | CATSDDSGTEAFF
TRBJ2-5 | - | - | TRBV4-1 | TGCGCCAGCAGCCAGTACAGGGTCGGAGAGACCCAGTACTTC | CASSQYRVGETQYF
TRBJ2-5 | TRBD2 | few | TRBV2 | TGTGCCAGCAGCTCAGAGCTAGCGGGGGGGTTCGAGACCCAGTACTTC | CASSSELAGGFETQYF
TRBJ2-7 | TRBD1 | - | TRBV5-1 | TGCGCCAGCAGTTACCTACAGGGGGGCGTCAACGAGCAGTACTTC | CASSYLQGGVNEQYF
TRBJ2-5 | - | many | TRBV12-3/TRBV12-4 | TGTGCCAGCAGCTGGGACATCCCCGAGACCCAGTACTTC | CASSWDIPETQYF
TRBJ2-3 | TRBD1 | many | TRBV7-8 | TGTGCCAGCAGCATACCGGGACAGGGGGCCCTCGTTCCAGATACGCAGTATTTT | CASSIPGQGALVPDTQYF
TRBJ2-7 | - | - | TRBV6-5 | TGTGCCAGCAGTTACTTACCGGGACAACCCTCCTACGAGCAGTACTTC | CASSYLPGQPSYEQYF
TRBJ2-2 | TRBD1 | many | TRBV2 | TGTGCCATCCTTCCGAGAGACAGGGTAACCGGGGAGCTGTTTTTT | CAILPRDRVTGELFF
TRBJ1-1 | - | many | TRBV11-2 | TGTGCCAGCAGCTTAGCGGGAATGAACACTGAAGCTTTCTTT | CASSLAGMNTEAFF
TRBJ1-5 | - | many | TRBV5-5 | TGTGCCAGCAGCTTGGCCGTGGCGGGATATAGCAATCAGCCCCAGCATTTT | CASSLAVAGYSNQPQHF
TRBJ2-7 | TRBD1 | few | TRBV5-1 | TGCGCCAGCAGCTTGGGGGGGACAGGGCCCTACGAGCAGTACTTC | CASSLGGTGPYEQYF
TRBJ2-1 | - | many | TRBV4-2 | TGTGCCAGCAGCCAAGGAATTAGCTCCTACAATGAGCAGTTCTTC | CASSQGISSYNEQFF
TRBJ2-2 | - | once | TRBV2 | TGTGCCAGCAGCTACGCCAGGGGGGGGATGAAGAACACCGGGGAGCTGTTTTTT | CASSYARGGMKNTGELFF
TRBJ1-2 | - | few | TRBV6-1 | TGTGCCAGCGGGTACGAGGGCTACACCTTC | CASGYEGYTF
TRBJ2-1 | - | - | TRBV6-1 | TGTGCCAGCAGGGCAGATGGGTGGGGACGGAATGAGCAGTTCTTC | CASRADGWGRNEQFF
TRBJ1-3 | - | few | TRBV15 | TGTGCCACCCACTCAACGGGCAGCTCTGGAAACACCATATATTTT | CATHSTGSSGNTIYF
TRBJ2-4 | - | - | TRBV6-1 | TGTGCCAGCAGCATGCGGGGGCCGGGCGGGGACATTCAGTACTTC | CASSMRGPGGDIQYF
TRBJ2-4 | - | many | TRBV18 | TGTGCCAGCTCGTCCACCACAGGCATTCAGTACTTC | CASSSTTGIQYF
TRBJ1-1 | - | many | TRBV5-6 | TGTGCCAGCAGCCCAAGACAGAGGATGAACACTGAAGCTTTCTTT | CASSPRQRMNTEAFF
TRBJ1-1 | - | many | TRBV27 | TGTGCCAGCAGTTTAGCGCCCAAAGGGGTGGAAACTGAAGCTTTCTTT | CASSLAPKGVETEAFF
TRBJ2-7 | - | - | TRBV4-2 | TGTGCCAGCAGCCAAGTAAGGCAGGGGGGCCCCTACGAGCAGTACTTC | CASSQVRQGGPYEQYF
TRBJ2-5 | - | once | TRBV19 | TGTGCCAGTAGTTCGGGGTCCCAAGAGACCCAGTACTTC | CASSSGSQETQYF
TRBJ1-1 | - | - | TRBV25-1 | TGTGCCAGCAGTGAAGTGTCGGGGGACACTGAAGCTTTCTTT | CASSEVSGDTEAFF
TRBJ1-4 | - | many | TRBV6-1 | TGTGCCAGCAGTGACCGCGACACCGTTGAAAAACTGTTTTTT | CASSDRDTVEKLFF
TRBJ2-3 | TRBD2 | - | TRBV4-1 | TGCGCCAGCAGCCAAGATCACGGGGGGGGGATCGCAGATACGCAGTATTTT | CASSQDHGGGIADTQYF